Listed here is a single TCR beta chain. This table comes from immunoSEQ multiplex PCR, and its TCRdb copy is limited to in-frame clones, with some not included. The sample carries about 53,000 clones, just over 85% recorded once. The data are from a study of T cells after posttransplantation cyclophosphamide. The germline V gene encodes CDR1 SQVTM and CDR2 ANQGSEA. This CDR3 region has 12 residues. The V and J ends lost 3 bases and 5 bases respectively, with 10 bases between them. The receptor's source is a man younger than 40 with a blood cancer, CMV-positive, and with a related stem cell donor. The J gene is TRBJ1-1, the V gene TRBV29-1; the D is unclear. Sequenced sample: PBMCs. Written as DNA, the CDR3 is TGCAGCGTTGAGGTTAGGAGAACTGAAGCTTTCTTT. Amino acids: CSVEVRRTEAFF.